Sequencing of this T cell receptor beta chain was carried out in a study of type 1 and type 2 diabetes patients. Trimming removed 5 bases from V and 0 bases from J, with 10 bases in between. The CDR3 sequence is 14 residues long. The table lists this clonotype with a few counts. Its antigen is undetermined. The PCR template was genomic DNA. Multiplex PCR with 30 forward and 13 reverse primers amplified the TCR beta CDR3. MiXCR, applied by TCRdb to the multiplex PCR reads, yields one record per CDR3 protein. The sample holds about 250,000 distinct CDR3 sequences; roughly 48% are singletons and the top ten take roughly 13%. Findings and caveats of the study: Highly-expanded CD4+ clones were few in type 2 diabetes, median one, 3.9% of reads.

Sequenced: peripheral blood mononuclear cells (PBMCs). This chain uses TRBV12-3 or TRBV12-4 with TRBJ1-1; D remains unclear. This TCR was sampled from a man in his late teens or twenties with type 2 diabetes. DNA of the CDR3: TGTGCCAGCAGTACACAAGTTATGAACACTGAAGCTTTCTTT. It yields the protein CASSTQVMNTEAFF.